This T cell receptor beta chain was identified in a study of blood T cell repertoires in COVID-19. Produced via immunoSEQ multiplex PCR; TCRdb's table is partial and in-frame only. The sample holds over 150,000 clones, over 75% seen once. V lost 4 bases and J lost 2, with 11 bases in between. The CDR3 extends over 15 amino acids. In germline, CDR1 is KGHSH, CDR2 LQKENI. The receptor's source is an older man with acute or convalescent COVID-19. This chain links TRBV18 with TRBJ2-2; D possibly corresponds to TRBD2 (5 bases). The sequencing sample was made of peripheral blood. CDR3 nucleotide sequence: TGTGCCAGCTCACTCTTTTCGGGAAACACCGGGGAGCTGTTTTTT. Residues: CASSLFSGNTGELFF.